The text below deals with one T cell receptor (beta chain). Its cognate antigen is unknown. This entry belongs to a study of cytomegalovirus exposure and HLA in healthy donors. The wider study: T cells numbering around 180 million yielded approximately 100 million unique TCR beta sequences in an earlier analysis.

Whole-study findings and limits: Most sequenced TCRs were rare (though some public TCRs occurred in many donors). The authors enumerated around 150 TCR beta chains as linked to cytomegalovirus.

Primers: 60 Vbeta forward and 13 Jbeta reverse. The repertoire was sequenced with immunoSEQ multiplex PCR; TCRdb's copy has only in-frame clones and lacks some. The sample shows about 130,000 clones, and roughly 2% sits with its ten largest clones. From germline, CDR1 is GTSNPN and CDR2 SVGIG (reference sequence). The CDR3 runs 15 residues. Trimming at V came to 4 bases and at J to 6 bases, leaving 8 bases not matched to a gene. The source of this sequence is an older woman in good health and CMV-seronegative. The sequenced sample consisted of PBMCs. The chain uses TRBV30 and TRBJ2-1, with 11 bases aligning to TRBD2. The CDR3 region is CAWTYSGRASNEQFF. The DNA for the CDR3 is TGTGCCTGGACCTATAGCGGGAGGGCCTCCAATGAGCAGTTCTTC.